The present TCR beta chain was sequenced within a study of T cells in localized non-small cell lung cancer. The assay was immunoSEQ multiplex PCR, and TCRdb's table has in-frame clones only and misses some. The table includes tens of thousands of clones, over 75% detected once. This clone was found once. The source of this sequence is a man aged 35 to 69 with stage III squamous cell lung carcinoma. The material sequenced was peripheral blood, taken before any cancer treatment.

The CDR3 sequence: CASSFSKGNEQFF. The DNA of the CDR3 is TGCGCCAGCAGCTTTAGTAAGGGCAATGAGCAGTTCTTC. The rearrangement links TRBV5-1 to TRBJ2-1; unclear D gene. This CDR3 region has 13 residues. V shed 2 bases and J shed 6 bases, with 9 bases lying between them. Per germline, CDR1 SGHRS and CDR2 YFSETQ.